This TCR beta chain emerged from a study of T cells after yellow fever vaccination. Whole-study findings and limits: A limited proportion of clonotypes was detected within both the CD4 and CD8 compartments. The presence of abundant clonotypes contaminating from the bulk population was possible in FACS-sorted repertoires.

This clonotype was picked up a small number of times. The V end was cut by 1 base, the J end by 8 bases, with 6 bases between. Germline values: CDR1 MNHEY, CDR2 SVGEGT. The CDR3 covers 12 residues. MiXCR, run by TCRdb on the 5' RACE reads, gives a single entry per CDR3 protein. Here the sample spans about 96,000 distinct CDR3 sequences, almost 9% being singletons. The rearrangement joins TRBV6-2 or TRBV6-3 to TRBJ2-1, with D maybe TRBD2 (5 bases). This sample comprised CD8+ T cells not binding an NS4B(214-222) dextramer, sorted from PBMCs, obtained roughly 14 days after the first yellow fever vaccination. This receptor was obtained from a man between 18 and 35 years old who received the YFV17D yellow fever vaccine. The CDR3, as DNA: TGTGCCAGCAGTTACTGGGGAGATGAGCAGTTCTTC. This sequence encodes CASSYWGDEQFF.